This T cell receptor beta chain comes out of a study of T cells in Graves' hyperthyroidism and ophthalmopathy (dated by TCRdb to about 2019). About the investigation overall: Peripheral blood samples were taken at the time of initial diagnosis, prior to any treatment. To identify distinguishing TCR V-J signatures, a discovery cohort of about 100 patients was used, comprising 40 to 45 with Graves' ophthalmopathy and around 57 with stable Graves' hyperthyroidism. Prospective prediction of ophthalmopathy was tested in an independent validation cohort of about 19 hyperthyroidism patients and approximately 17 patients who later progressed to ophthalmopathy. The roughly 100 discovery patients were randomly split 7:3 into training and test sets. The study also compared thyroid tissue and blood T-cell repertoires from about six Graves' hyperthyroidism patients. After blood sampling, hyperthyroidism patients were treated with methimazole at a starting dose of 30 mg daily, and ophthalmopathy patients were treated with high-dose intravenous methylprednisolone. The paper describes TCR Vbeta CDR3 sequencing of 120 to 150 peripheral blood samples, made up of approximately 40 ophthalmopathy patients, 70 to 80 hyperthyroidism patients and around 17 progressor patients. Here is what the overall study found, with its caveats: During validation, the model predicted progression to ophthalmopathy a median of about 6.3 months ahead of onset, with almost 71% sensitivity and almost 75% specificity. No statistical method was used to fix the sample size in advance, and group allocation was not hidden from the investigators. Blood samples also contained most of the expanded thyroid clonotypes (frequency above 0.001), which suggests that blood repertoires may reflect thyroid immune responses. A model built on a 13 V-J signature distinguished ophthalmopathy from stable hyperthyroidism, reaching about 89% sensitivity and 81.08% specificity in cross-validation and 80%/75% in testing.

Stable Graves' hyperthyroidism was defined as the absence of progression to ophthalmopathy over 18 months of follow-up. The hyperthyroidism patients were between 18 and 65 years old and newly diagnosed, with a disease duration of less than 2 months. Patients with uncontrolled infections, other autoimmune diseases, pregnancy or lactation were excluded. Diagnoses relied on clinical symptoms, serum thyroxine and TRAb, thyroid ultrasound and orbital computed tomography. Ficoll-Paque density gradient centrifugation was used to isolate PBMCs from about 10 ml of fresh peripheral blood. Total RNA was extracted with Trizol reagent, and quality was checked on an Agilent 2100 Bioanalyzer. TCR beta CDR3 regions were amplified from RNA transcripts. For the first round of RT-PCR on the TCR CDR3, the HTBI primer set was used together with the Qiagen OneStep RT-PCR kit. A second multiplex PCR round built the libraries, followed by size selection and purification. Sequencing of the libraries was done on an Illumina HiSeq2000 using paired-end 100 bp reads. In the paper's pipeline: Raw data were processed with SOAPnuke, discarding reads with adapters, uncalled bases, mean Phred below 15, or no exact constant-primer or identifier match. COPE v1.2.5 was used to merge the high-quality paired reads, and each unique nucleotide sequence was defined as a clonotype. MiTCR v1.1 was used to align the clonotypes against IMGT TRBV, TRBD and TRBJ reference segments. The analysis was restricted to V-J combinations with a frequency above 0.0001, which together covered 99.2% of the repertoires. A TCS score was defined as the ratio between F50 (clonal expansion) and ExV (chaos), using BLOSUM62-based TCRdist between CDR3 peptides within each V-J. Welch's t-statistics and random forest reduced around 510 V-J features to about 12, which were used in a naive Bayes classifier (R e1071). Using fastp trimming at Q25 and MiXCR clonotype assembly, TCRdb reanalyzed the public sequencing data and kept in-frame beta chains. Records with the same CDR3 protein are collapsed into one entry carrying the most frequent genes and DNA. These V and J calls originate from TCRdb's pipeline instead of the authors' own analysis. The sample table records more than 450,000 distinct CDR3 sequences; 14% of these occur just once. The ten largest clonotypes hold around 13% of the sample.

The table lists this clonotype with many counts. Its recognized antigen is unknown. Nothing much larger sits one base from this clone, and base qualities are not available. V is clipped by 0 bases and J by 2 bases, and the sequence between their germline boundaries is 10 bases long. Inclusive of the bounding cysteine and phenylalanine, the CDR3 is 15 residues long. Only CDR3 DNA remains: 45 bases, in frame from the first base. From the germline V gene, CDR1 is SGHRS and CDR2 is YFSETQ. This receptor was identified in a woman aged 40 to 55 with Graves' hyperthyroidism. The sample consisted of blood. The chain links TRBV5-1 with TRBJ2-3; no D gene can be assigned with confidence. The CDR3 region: CASSLDGALTDTQYF. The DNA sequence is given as TGCGCCAGCAGCTTGGACGGAGCCCTCACAGATACGCAGTATTTT.